This T cell receptor (beta chain) was captured in a study of human T cells and chemical hapten exposure. Turning to the study itself: TCR yields differed between samples (mainly from small differences in pooled library volume).

In the source study's methods: Samples ranged from roughly 20,000 to 750,000 TCRs, with a median of approximately 90,000. TCRdb analysed the RACE reads with MiXCR anew, one entry per CDR3 protein. The V and J calls shown here were made by TCRdb, not taken from the authors' results. Of about 40,000 distinct CDR3 sequences listed, less than 3.5% are singletons. Study conclusions and caveats: In comparison with controls, expanded TCRs gave rise to a significantly larger number of large CDR3 similarity clusters.

J gave up 5 bases and V 1 base, and 7 bases lay outside the gene matches. CDR3 length: 17 residues. Germline V gene data show CDR1 as MNHEY and CDR2 as SVGAGI. Regarding time point: patch test 2, 6 weeks after DPC sensitization. Treatment of the sample: therapeutic diphenylcyclopropenone sensitization with weekly scalp DPC. There are many counts of this clonotype. Its antigen is still unknown. The sequence came from a man aged 35-49 years with alopecia areata. Some clones in this sample may be carry-over from other donors' samples. The chain is built from TRBV6-5 and TRBJ2-1; 11 bases align to TRBD2. Source: whole blood, taken in connection with sensitization to the hapten diphenylcyclopropenone (DPC). CDR3 DNA sequence: TGTGCCAGCAGTTACTATGCTAGCGGGAGGAGGGACAATGAGCAGTTCTTC. Its protein product is CASSYYASGRRDNEQFF.